The rows below give T cell receptor beta chains drawn from one sample of a study of T cells after yellow fever vaccination. MiXCR, run by TCRdb on the 5' RACE reads, gives a single entry per CDR3 protein. This repertoire shows under 700,000 distinct CDR3 sequences, approximately 16% found once; its top ten account for 15% to 20%. The sample here was PBMCs, taken around 5 days after the first yellow fever vaccination. The receptors stem from a man aged 18-30 years who received the YFV17D yellow fever vaccine. The CDR3 runs from the conserved cysteine through the conserved F or W. Each record gives: V gene, clone size, D gene, J gene, CDR3 DNA, CDR3 protein. The D gene is left open where the match is weak. A clone size is listed for some rows: how often the clone was seen (once, few, many), or a class if it is expanded.

>TRBV5-1|.|.|TRBJ2-7
TGCGCCAGCAGGTTCTTCGGGGGCGGGCATGTGATCTACGAGCAGTACTTC
CASRFFGGGHVIYEQYF
>TRBV7-9|few|.|TRBJ2-7
TGTGCCAGCAGTTCCACGGGTAACGAGCAGTACTTC
CASSSTGNEQYF
>TRBV5-1|.|.|TRBJ2-5
TGCGCCAGCTCAACTCCGGGAGCCCCCAAAGAGACCCAGTACTTC
CASSTPGAPKETQYF
>TRBV3-1|.|.|TRBJ2-2
TGTGCCAGCAGCCACGAAGACAGATACGGGGAGCTGTTTTTT
CASSHEDRYGELFF
>TRBV28|.|TRBD1|TRBJ2-1
TGTGCCAGCAGTTTAGGGACAGGGGTCTACAATGAGCAGTTCTTC
CASSLGTGVYNEQFF
>TRBV18|few|.|TRBJ2-3
TGTGCCACTAACAGGGGACCTACCGGGACTACCGTAGGAGATACGCAGTATTTT
CATNRGPTGTTVGDTQYF
>TRBV20-1|.|.|TRBJ2-2
TGCAGTGCTAGAGATCCAGGAGTCTACACCGGGGAGCTGTTTTTT
CSARDPGVYTGELFF
>TRBV2|.|.|TRBJ1-1
TGTGCCAGCAGGGCCGAATCTGGAGCTTTCTTT
CASRAESGAFF
>TRBV23-1|.|.|TRBJ2-2
TGCGCCAGCAGTCAATCGACTGAAAGGGGCGGGGAGCTGTTTTTT
CASSQSTERGGELFF
>TRBV5-1|few|.|TRBJ2-2
TGCGCCAGCAGCCCCATTATTCAGGGTGACACCGGGGAGCTGTTTTTT
CASSPIIQGDTGELFF
>TRBV18|.|.|TRBJ2-1
TGTGCCAGCTCACCAGCAGATGAGCAGTTCTTC
CASSPADEQFF
>TRBV5-6|many|.|TRBJ2-5
TGTGCCAGCAGCGGTAAAAGGAGGGAGACCCAGTACTTC
CASSGKRRETQYF
>TRBV4-1|.|TRBD1|TRBJ1-1
TGCGCCAGCAGCAAAGGCGCGACAGGGGTGACTGAAGCTTTCTTT
CASSKGATGVTEAFF
>TRBV5-1|many|.|TRBJ1-1
TGTGCCAGCAGTTTTCAGGGTGGGGGCACTGAAGCTTTCTTT
CASSFQGGGTEAFF
>TRBV3-1|few|.|TRBJ1-5
TGTGCCAGCAGCCAGGATGAACGGCAGCCCCAGCATTTT
CASSQDERQPQHF